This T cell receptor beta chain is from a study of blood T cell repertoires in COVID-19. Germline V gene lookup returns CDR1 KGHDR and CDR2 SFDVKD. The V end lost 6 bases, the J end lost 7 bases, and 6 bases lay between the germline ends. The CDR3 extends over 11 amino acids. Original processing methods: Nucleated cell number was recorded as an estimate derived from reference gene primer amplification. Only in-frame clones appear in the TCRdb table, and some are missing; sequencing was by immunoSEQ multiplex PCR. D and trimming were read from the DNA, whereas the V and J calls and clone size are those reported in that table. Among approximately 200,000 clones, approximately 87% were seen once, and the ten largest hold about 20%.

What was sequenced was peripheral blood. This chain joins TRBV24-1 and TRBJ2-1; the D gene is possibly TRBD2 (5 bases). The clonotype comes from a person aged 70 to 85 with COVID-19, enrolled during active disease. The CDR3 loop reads CATSLANEQFF. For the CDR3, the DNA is TGTGCCACCAGTTTAGCGAATGAGCAGTTCTTC.